This T cell receptor beta chain was identified during a study of T cell changes during pregnancy in multiple sclerosis. Here immunoSEQ multiplex PCR was the method, and the copy in TCRdb shows in-frame clones only, minus some. In the table there are 40,000 or so clones, 85% to 90% of which are singletons. The CDR3 is 15 amino acids. Trimming at V came to 4 bases and at J to 3 bases, leaving 7 bases not matched to a gene. Germline loops: CDR1 SGHTA, CDR2 FQGTGA. The V gene is TRBV7-3, the J gene TRBJ2-7; TRBD2 matches at 9 bases. The material was CD4+ T cells from peripheral blood mononuclear cells, obtained before pregnancy. This TCR was recovered from a female donor with multiple sclerosis, enrolled in a pregnancy study. CDR3: CASSWGKRGVYEQYF. CDR3 nucleotide sequence: TGTGCCAGCAGCTGGGGTAAGCGGGGGGTCTACGAGCAGTACTTC.